These T cell receptor beta chains were read from a single sample in a study of control samples from healthy donors and cancer patients. Sequencing used immunoSEQ multiplex PCR; TCRdb keeps in-frame clones, though not all of them. The sample includes some 410,000 clones, over 75% of them seen just once. The specimen sequenced was PBMCs. These receptors all come from a man aged 35 to 55 with head and neck cancer. Both conserved end residues are part of each CDR3. Fields, in order: clone size, D gene, J gene, V gene, CDR3 DNA, CDR3 protein. The D gene is left open where the match is weak. Clone size is stated in some rows and not others, as once, few, many or a class when expanded.

clone size: .
D gene: .
J gene: TRBJ2-7
V gene: TRBV30
CDR3 DNA: TGTGCCGGGGGCTGGACACTAAACTACGAGCAGTACTTC
CDR3 protein: CAGGWTLNYEQYF

clone size: .
D gene: .
J gene: TRBJ2-7
V gene: TRBV5-1
CDR3 DNA: TGCGCCAGCAGCTTGGGCGGGTTTGAGGGTACCTACGAGCAGTACTTC
CDR3 protein: CASSLGGFEGTYEQYF

clone size: .
D gene: TRBD2
J gene: TRBJ2-7
V gene: TRBV28
CDR3 DNA: TGTGCCAGCGGTGAACGGACTAGCGGCTCCTACGAGCAGTACTTC
CDR3 protein: CASGERTSGSYEQYF

clone size: .
D gene: TRBD2
J gene: TRBJ2-7
V gene: TRBV5-4
CDR3 DNA: TGTGCCAGCAGTTGGACTAGCGGGAGCGTCTACGAGCAGTACTTC
CDR3 protein: CASSWTSGSVYEQYF

clone size: .
D gene: TRBD2
J gene: TRBJ2-7
V gene: TRBV9
CDR3 DNA: TGTGCCCGCGGGGGTCCTGCGGGAGGGGGCGAAGGCGTGCAGTACTTC
CDR3 protein: CARGGPAGGGEGVQYF

clone size: .
D gene: .
J gene: TRBJ2-4
V gene: TRBV6-6
CDR3 DNA: TGTGCCAGCAGCCCCCAGGACAAAAACATTCAGTACTTC
CDR3 protein: CASSPQDKNIQYF

clone size: .
D gene: TRBD1
J gene: TRBJ1-4
V gene: TRBV28
CDR3 DNA: TGTGCCAGCAGTTTTGTCGGGACAGCAACTAATGAAAAACTGTTTTTT
CDR3 protein: CASSFVGTATNEKLFF

clone size: .
D gene: .
J gene: TRBJ1-2
V gene: TRBV19
CDR3 DNA: TGTGCCAGTAGTCCACAAGGACAACTCTATGGCTACACCTTC
CDR3 protein: CASSPQGQLYGYTF

clone size: .
D gene: .
J gene: TRBJ1-1
V gene: TRBV9
CDR3 DNA: TGTGCCAGCAGCGGGGCATGGGGGCGGAGTGAAGCTTTCTTT
CDR3 protein: CASSGAWGRSEAFF

clone size: .
D gene: .
J gene: TRBJ1-1
V gene: TRBV6-6
CDR3 DNA: TGTGCCAGCAGTAGGGCTAGGGGCGGATTCACTGAAGCTTTCTTT
CDR3 protein: CASSRARGGFTEAFF

clone size: .
D gene: .
J gene: TRBJ2-1
V gene: TRBV11-2
CDR3 DNA: TGTGCCAGCAGCGTCTACAATGAGCAGTTCTTC
CDR3 protein: CASSVYNEQFF

clone size: .
D gene: TRBD1
J gene: TRBJ1-2
V gene: TRBV7-8
CDR3 DNA: TGTGCCAGCAGAAACACAGGGGTTCCGGATGGCTACACCTTC
CDR3 protein: CASRNTGVPDGYTF

clone size: .
D gene: TRBD1
J gene: TRBJ1-1
V gene: TRBV6-5
CDR3 DNA: TGTGCCAGCAGTTTATATGCGGGGACAGGGCGAATTTTGGCTTTCTTT
CDR3 protein: CASSLYAGTGRILAFF

clone size: .
D gene: .
J gene: TRBJ2-3
V gene: TRBV13
CDR3 DNA: TGTGCCAGCAGCTCAGGGGCCCCCAGAACAGATACGCAGTATTTT
CDR3 protein: CASSSGAPRTDTQYF

clone size: .
D gene: TRBD1
J gene: TRBJ1-5
V gene: TRBV28
CDR3 DNA: TGTGCCAGCAGCCCTACAGGGGGGTATCAGCCCCAGCATTTT
CDR3 protein: CASSPTGGYQPQHF

clone size: .
D gene: TRBD1
J gene: TRBJ1-2
V gene: TRBV27
CDR3 DNA: TGTGCCAGCAGTCGGACAGGGGTACTCTATGGCTACACCTTC
CDR3 protein: CASSRTGVLYGYTF

clone size: .
D gene: .
J gene: TRBJ2-3
V gene: TRBV4-2
CDR3 DNA: TGTGCCAGCAGCCAGGGCCTCCTTGGGAGCACAGATACGCAGTATTTT
CDR3 protein: CASSQGLLGSTDTQYF

clone size: .
D gene: .
J gene: TRBJ1-5
V gene: TRBV30
CDR3 DNA: TGTGCCTGGAGTGTACGTCTAGGGAGCTTTAGCAATCAGCCCCAGCATTTT
CDR3 protein: CAWSVRLGSFSNQPQHF

clone size: .
D gene: TRBD1
J gene: TRBJ1-4
V gene: TRBV4-1
CDR3 DNA: TGCGCCAGCAGCCATTTAAACAGGGGCGAAAAACTGTTTTTT
CDR3 protein: CASSHLNRGEKLFF

clone size: once
D gene: TRBD1
J gene: TRBJ1-1
V gene: TRBV6-5
CDR3 DNA: TGTGCCAGCAGTTATAGACAGGGGCACACTGAAGCTTTCTTT
CDR3 protein: CASSYRQGHTEAFF

clone size: once
D gene: .
J gene: TRBJ2-6
V gene: TRBV6-2/TRBV6-3
CDR3 DNA: TGTGCCAGCAGTAAACAGGGTACTGGGGCCAACGTCCTGACTTTC
CDR3 protein: CASSKQGTGANVLTF

clone size: .
D gene: TRBD2
J gene: TRBJ2-2
V gene: TRBV29-1
CDR3 DNA: TGCAGCGTTGAAAATGGACTAGCATCCGGGGAGCTGTTTTTT
CDR3 protein: CSVENGLASGELFF

clone size: .
D gene: .
J gene: TRBJ1-4
V gene: TRBV30
CDR3 DNA: TGTGCCTGGAGAACAGGGCGGGGAGCAACTAATGAAAAACTGTTTTTT
CDR3 protein: CAWRTGRGATNEKLFF

clone size: .
D gene: .
J gene: TRBJ1-1
V gene: TRBV9
CDR3 DNA: TGTGCCAGCAGCGTAGTCTCGGGTGAAGCTTTCTTT
CDR3 protein: CASSVVSGEAFF

clone size: .
D gene: .
J gene: TRBJ1-1
V gene: TRBV7-9
CDR3 DNA: TGTGCCAGCAGCCCCCCACACGCCGGAACTGAAGCTTTCTTT
CDR3 protein: CASSPPHAGTEAFF

clone size: .
D gene: TRBD2
J gene: TRBJ2-7
V gene: TRBV6-5
CDR3 DNA: TGTGCCAGCAGTTATACCAGACTAGCGGGAGACGAGCAGTACTTC
CDR3 protein: CASSYTRLAGDEQYF

clone size: .
D gene: .
J gene: TRBJ2-6
V gene: TRBV6-5
CDR3 DNA: TGTGCCACCGTCGGGACACCTTCTGGGGCCAACGTCCTGACTTTC
CDR3 protein: CATVGTPSGANVLTF

clone size: .
D gene: .
J gene: TRBJ1-5
V gene: TRBV7-6
CDR3 DNA: TGTGCCAGCAGCTTAGGAGGGGGAAATCAGCCCCAGCATTTT
CDR3 protein: CASSLGGGNQPQHF

clone size: once
D gene: .
J gene: TRBJ2-6
V gene: TRBV19
CDR3 DNA: TGTGCCAGTACCATAACCCTGAGGTCTGGGGCCAACGTCCTGACTTTC
CDR3 protein: CASTITLRSGANVLTF

clone size: .
D gene: TRBD1
J gene: TRBJ2-1
V gene: TRBV11-3
CDR3 DNA: TGTGCCAGCAGCTCTAGGACAGGCGGCTACAATGAGCAGTTCTTC
CDR3 protein: CASSSRTGGYNEQFF

clone size: .
D gene: TRBD2
J gene: TRBJ2-1
V gene: TRBV7-2
CDR3 DNA: TGTGCCAGCAAAAAAGGCGGGAGCCCCTTTGAGCAGTTCTTC
CDR3 protein: CASKKGGSPFEQFF

clone size: .
D gene: .
J gene: TRBJ2-2
V gene: TRBV5-1
CDR3 DNA: TGCGCCAGCAGCTTACAGGCTAACGCGAACACCGGGGAGCTGTTTTTT
CDR3 protein: CASSLQANANTGELFF

clone size: .
D gene: .
J gene: TRBJ2-1
V gene: TRBV7-3
CDR3 DNA: TGTGCCAGCGGATCCACCTACAATGAGCAGTTCTTC
CDR3 protein: CASGSTYNEQFF